Sequencing of this TCR beta chain was carried out in a study of T cell responses to AZD1222 COVID-19 vaccine. TCRdb's table, derived via immunoSEQ multiplex PCR, lists solely in-frame clones and lacks some. The sample contains 110,000 to 150,000 clones, around 94% of which appear only once. Notes on the study in general: Close to half of all spike-specific TCRs reportedly target regions of the variants that are unmutated.

On this clone itself: Its antigen is not known.

The CDR3 is made up of 17 amino acids. Germline trimming cut 0 bases from V and 5 bases from J; bases unmatched to any gene: 9. The germline gives CDR1 SQVTM, CDR2 ANQGSEA. This chain connects TRBV29-1 to TRBJ2-7; 14 bases agree with TRBD2. Sequenced material: peripheral blood, taken after recovery from COVID-19. The TCR sequence derives from an adult who had recovered from COVID-19. CDR3 DNA: TGCAGCGTTGAAGATTCCCACGGACTAGCGGGAGGCGACGAGCAGTACTTC. Amino acid sequence: CSVEDSHGLAGGDEQYF.